Described below is a single T cell receptor (beta chain) sequence and its context. No antigen is known for it. CDR3 size: 15 residues. CDR1 is PRHDT and CDR2 is FYEKMQ in the germline V gene (reference sequence). This sample stems from a study of post-analysis software for immune sequencing data. Study-level findings and limits: Five or six TRBV segments, TRBV5-6, TRBV5-1 and TRBV20-1 among them, were found more frequent in patients than controls.

Sequencing libraries made from TCR beta cDNA carried unique molecular identifiers. TCRdb analysed the PCR reads with MiXCR anew, one entry per CDR3 protein. The data hold 650,000 to 850,000 distinct CDR3 sequences, with 53% observed a single time. This TCR derives from a girl aged 5 to 17 with multiple sclerosis. V gene TRBV13 combines with J gene TRBJ2-4; TRBD1 is a possible D gene (5 bases). Matching the DNA end better, TRBJ2-7 makes the J call doubtful. The sample comprised blood. In DNA, the CDR3 is TGTGCCAGCAGCTTAGCCAGGGTGTCTTCCTACGAGCAGTACTTC. This gives the protein CASSLARVSSYEQYF.